The present entry profiles one T cell receptor (beta chain) with its context. Its matching antigen is unknown. This sample was included in a study of shared clonotypes between healthy human individuals. Overall study findings and caveats: Among the subsets, naive ones generally showed larger estimated richness than memory ones. Clonotypes that were shared across a handful of donors made up around 4.6% of naive CD4 clonotypes. Non-shared clonotypes displayed generation probabilities falling below those of clonotypes present in all four donors.

V lost 4 bases and J lost 2, with 15 bases in between. Germline-derived CDR1 and CDR2 are MGHRA and YSYEKL. The CDR3 loop spans 16 amino acids. TCRdb's copy holds only in-frame clones and misses some; the assay was immunoSEQ multiplex PCR. The top ten hold approximately 0.41% of the sample, which has 2 million to 2.5 million clones, approximately 90% seen once. V usage is TRBV4-1 and J usage is TRBJ2-4; a weak D match, TRBD2 (5 bases). This TCR was recovered from a man aged 18 to 29 in good health. Some clones in this sample may be carry-over from other donors' samples. Sequenced sample: naive CD4+ T cells from PBMCs. The subset denotes: CD45RA+ positively selected. The CDR3 reads CASSPPGRAPKNIQYF. DNA of the CDR3: TGCGCCAGCAGCCCTCCTGGGCGGGCACCCAAAAACATTCAGTACTTC.